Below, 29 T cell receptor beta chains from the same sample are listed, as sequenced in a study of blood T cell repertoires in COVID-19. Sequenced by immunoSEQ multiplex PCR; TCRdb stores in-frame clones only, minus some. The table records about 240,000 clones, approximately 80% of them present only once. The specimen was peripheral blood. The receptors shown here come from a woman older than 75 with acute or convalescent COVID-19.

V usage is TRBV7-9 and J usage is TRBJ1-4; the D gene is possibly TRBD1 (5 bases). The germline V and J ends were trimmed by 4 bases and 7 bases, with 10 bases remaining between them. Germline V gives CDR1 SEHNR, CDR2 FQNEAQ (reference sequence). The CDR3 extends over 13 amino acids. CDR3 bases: TGTGCCAGCAGCTACGGGACTCTTGAAAAACTGTTTTTT. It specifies CASSYGTLEKLFF.

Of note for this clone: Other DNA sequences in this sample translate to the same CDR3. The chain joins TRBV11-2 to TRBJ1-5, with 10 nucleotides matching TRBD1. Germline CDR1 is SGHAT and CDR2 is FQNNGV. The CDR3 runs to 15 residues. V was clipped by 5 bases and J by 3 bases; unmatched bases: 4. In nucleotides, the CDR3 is TGTGCCAGCAGCCTGGACAGGGGGGACAATCAGCCCCAGCATTTT. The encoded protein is CASSLDRGDNQPQHF.

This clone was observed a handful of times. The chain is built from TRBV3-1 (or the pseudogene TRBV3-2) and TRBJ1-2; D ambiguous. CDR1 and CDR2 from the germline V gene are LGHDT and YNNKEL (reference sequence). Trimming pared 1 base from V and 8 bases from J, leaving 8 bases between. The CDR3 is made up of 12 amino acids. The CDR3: CASSQVEGGYTF. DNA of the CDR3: TGTGCCAGCAGCCAAGTGGAGGGAGGCTACACCTTC.

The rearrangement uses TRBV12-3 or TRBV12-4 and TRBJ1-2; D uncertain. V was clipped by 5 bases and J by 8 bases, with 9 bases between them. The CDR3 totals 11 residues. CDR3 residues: CASSKLRGYTF. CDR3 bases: TGTGCCAGCAGTAAACTAAGGGGCTACACCTTC.

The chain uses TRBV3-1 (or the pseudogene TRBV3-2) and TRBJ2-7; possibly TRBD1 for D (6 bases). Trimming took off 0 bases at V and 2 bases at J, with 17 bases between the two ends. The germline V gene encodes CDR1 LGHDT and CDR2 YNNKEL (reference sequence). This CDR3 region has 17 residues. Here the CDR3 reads CASSQDIRGTRPYEQYF. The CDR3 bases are TGTGCCAGCAGCCAAGATATCAGGGGCACCCGTCCCTACGAGCAGTACTTC.

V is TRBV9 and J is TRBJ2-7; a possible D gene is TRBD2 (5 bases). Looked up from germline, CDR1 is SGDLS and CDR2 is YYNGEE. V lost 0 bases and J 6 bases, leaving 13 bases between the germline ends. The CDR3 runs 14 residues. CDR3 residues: CASSVAESRGEQYF. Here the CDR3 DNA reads TGTGCCAGCAGCGTAGCTGAGTCCCGGGGCGAGCAGTACTTC.

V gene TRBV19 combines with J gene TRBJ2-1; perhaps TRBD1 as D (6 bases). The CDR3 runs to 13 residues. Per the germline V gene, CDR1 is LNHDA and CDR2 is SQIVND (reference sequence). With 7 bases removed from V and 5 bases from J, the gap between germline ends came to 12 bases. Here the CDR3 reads CASNTGQNNEQFF. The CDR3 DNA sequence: TGTGCCAGTAACACCGGACAGAACAATGAGCAGTTCTTC.

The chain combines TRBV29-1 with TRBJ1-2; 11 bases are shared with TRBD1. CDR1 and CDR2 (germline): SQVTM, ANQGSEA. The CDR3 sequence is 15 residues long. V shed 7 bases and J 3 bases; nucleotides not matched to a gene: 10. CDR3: CSATGTGGSDYGYTF. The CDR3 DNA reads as TGCAGCGCGACGGGGACAGGGGGATCTGACTATGGCTACACCTTC.

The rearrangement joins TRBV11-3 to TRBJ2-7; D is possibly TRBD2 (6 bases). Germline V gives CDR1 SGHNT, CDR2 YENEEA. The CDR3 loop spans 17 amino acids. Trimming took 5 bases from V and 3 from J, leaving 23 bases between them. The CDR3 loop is CASSLTLRRESIYEQYF. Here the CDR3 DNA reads TGTGCCAGCAGCCTAACGCTTCGTCGGGAGTCCATCTACGAGCAGTACTTC.

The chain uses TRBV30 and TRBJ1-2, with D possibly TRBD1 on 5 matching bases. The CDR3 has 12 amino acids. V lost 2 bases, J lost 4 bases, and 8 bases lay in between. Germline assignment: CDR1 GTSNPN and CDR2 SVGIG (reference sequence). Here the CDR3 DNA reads TGTGCCTGGAGTATCAGGGTCTATGGCTACACCTTC. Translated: CAWSIRVYGYTF.

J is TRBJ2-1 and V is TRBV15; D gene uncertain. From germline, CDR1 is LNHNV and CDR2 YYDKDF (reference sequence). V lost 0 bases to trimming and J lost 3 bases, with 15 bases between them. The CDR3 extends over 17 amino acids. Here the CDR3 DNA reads TGTGCCACCAGCAGAGAATCCATAAGGAACAGCTACAATGAGCAGTTCTTC. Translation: CATSRESIRNSYNEQFF.

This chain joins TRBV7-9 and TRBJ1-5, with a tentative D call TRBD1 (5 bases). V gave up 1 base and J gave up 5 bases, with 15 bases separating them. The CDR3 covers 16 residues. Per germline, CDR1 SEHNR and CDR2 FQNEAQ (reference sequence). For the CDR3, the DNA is TGTGCCAGCAGCTTAGGAGGAGGCGGGACGTATCAGCCCCAGCATTTT. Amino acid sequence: CASSLGGGGTYQPQHF.

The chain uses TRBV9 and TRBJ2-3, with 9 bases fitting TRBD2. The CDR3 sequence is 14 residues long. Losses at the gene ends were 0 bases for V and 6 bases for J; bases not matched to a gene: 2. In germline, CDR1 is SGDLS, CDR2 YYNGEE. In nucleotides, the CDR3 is TGTGCCAGCAGCGTAGGCGGGGGGGCTGATACGCAGTATTTT. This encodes CASSVGGGADTQYF.

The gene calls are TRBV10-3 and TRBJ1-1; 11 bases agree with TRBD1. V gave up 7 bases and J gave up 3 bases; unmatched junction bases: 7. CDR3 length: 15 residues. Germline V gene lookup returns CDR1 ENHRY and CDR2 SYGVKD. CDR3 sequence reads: CAIMGDRGWDTEAFF. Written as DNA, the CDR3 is TGTGCCATCATGGGGGACAGGGGGTGGGACACTGAAGCTTTCTTT.

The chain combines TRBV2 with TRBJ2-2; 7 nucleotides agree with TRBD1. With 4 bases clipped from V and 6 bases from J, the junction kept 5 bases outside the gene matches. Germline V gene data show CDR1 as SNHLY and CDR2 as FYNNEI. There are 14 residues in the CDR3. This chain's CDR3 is CASSGQGGPGELFF. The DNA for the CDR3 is TGTGCCAGCAGTGGACAGGGTGGTCCCGGGGAGCTGTTTTTT.

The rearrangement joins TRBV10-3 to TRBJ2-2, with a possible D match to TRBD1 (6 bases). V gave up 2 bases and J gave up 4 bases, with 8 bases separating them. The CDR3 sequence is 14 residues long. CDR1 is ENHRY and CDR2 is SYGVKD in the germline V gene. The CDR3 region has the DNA TGTGCCATCAGTGAGACAGGGAGCACCGGGGAGCTGTTTTTT. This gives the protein CAISETGSTGELFF.

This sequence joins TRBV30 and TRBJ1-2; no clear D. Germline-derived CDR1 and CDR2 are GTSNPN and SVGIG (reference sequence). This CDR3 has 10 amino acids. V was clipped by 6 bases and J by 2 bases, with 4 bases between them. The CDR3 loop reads CACRNYGYTF. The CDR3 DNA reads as TGTGCCTGCCGGAACTATGGCTACACCTTC.

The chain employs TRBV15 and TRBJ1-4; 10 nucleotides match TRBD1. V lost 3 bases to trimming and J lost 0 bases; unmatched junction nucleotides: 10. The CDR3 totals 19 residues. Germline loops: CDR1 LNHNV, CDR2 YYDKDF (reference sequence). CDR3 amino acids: CATSSSYGTGVATNEKLFF. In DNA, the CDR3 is TGTGCCACCAGCAGTTCTTACGGGACAGGGGTTGCAACTAATGAAAAACTGTTTTTT.

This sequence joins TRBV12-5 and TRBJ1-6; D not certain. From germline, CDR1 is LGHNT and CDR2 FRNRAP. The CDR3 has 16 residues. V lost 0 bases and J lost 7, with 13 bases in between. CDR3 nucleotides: TGTGCTAGTGGTTTGGTACTCGGCCTCGGGAATTCACCCCTCCACTTT. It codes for CASGLVLGLGNSPLHF.

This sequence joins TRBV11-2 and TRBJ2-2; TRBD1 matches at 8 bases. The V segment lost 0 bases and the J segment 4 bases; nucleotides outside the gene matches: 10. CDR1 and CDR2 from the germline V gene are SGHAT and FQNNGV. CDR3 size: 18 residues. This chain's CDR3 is CASSLDRGPGQVTGELFF. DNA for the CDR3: TGTGCCAGCAGCTTAGACCGCGGTCCGGGACAGGTCACCGGGGAGCTGTTTTTT. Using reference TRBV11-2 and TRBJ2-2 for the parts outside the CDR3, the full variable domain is EAGVAQSPRYKIIEKRQSVAFWCNPISGHATLYWYQQILGQGPKLLIQFQNNGVVDDSQLPKDRFSAERLKGVDSTLKIQPAKLEDSAVYLCASSLDRGPGQVTGELFFGEGSRLTVL.

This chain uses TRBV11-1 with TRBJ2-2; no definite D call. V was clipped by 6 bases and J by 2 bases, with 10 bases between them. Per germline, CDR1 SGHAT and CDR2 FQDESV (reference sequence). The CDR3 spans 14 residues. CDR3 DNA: TGTGCCAGCAGTTTTAACTTAAACACCGGGGAGCTGTTTTTT. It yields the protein CASSFNLNTGELFF.

CDR3 sequence: CASSFWGRGNSPLHF. Written as DNA, the CDR3 is TGTGCCAGCAGTTTCTGGGGGCGGGGGAATTCACCCCTCCACTTT. V is TRBV28 and J is TRBJ1-6; a weak D match, TRBD1 (6 bases). With 3 bases removed from V and 7 bases from J, the gap between germline ends came to 13 bases. Germline CDR1 MDHEN, CDR2 SYDVKM. This CDR3 spans 15 amino acids.

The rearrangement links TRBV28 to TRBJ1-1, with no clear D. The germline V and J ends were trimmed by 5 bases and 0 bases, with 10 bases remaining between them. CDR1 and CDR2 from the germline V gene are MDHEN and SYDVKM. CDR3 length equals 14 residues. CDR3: CASSRRAMNTEAFF. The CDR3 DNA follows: TGTGCCAGCAGTAGGAGGGCGATGAACACTGAAGCTTTCTTT. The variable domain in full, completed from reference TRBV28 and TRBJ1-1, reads DVKVTQSSRYLVKRTGEKVFLECVQDMDHENMFWYRQDPGLGLRLIYFSYDVKMKEKGDIPEGYSVSREKKERFSLILESASTNQTSMYLCASSRRAMNTEAFFGQGTRLTVV.

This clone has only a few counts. The CDR3 DNA reads as TGTGCCAGTAGTCCCAGAGTAGCGGGGGGGCCAAATACGCAGTATTTT. It specifies CASSPRVAGGPNTQYF. This rearrangement joins TRBV19 to TRBJ2-3; 11 bases match TRBD2. The CDR3 runs 16 residues. The V gene's germline CDR1 is LNHDA and CDR2 SQIVND (reference sequence). V gave up 5 bases and J gave up 7 bases; unmatched junction bases: 11.

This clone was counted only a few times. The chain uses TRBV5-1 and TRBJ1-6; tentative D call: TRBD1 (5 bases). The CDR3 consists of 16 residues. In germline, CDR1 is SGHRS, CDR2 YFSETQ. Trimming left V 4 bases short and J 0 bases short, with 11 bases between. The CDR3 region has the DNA TGCGCCAGCAGCCGGGGGTCGAGCTCCTATAATTCACCCCTCCACTTT. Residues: CASSRGSSSYNSPLHF.

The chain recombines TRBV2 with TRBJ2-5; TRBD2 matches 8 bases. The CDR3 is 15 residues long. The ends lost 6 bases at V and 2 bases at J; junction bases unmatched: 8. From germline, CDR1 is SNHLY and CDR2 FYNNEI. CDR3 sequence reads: CASRDRGGGQETQYF. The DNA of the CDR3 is TGTGCCAGCAGAGATCGGGGGGGAGGACAAGAGACCCAGTACTTC.

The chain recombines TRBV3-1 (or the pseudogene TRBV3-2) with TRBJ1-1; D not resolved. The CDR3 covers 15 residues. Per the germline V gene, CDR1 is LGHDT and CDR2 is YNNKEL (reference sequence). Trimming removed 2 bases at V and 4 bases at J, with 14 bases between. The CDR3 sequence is CASSQSGLKGTEAFF. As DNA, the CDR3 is TGTGCCAGCAGCCAATCGGGGTTGAAGGGCACTGAAGCTTTCTTT.

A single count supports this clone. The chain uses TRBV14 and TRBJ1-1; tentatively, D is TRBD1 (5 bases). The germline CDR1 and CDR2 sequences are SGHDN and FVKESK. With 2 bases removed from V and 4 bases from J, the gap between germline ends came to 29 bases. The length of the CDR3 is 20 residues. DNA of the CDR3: TGTGCCAGCAGCCAAAACCTCGGGGGAGTGGCCGAGGCAAGTAGCACTGAAGCTTTCTTT. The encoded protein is CASSQNLGGVAEASSTEAFF.

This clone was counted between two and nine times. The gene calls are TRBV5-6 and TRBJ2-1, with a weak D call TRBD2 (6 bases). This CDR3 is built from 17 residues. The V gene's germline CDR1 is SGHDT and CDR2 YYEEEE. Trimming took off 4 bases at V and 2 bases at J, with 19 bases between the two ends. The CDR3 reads CASSPPLGTLPYNEQFF. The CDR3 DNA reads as TGTGCCAGCAGCCCCCCCCTCGGGACTCTCCCCTACAATGAGCAGTTCTTC.